Below are 27 T cell receptor beta chains sequenced from a single sample in a study of shared clonotypes between healthy human individuals. Some clones are missing from TCRdb's copy, which holds only in-frame ones; the method was immunoSEQ multiplex PCR. This table holds roughly 2 million clones, 90% to 95% found once. What was sequenced was naive CD4+ T cells sorted from blood. Noted subset: CD45RA+ positively selected. The receptors stem from a man between 18 and 29 years old in good health.

This chain connects TRBV2 to TRBJ2-2; D call uncertain. Between the trimmed V and J ends, which lost 3 bases and 7 bases, there was a span of 6 bases. Germline assignment: CDR1 SNHLY and CDR2 FYNNEI. The CDR3 is 12 residues long. CDR3 in DNA: TGTGCCAGCAGTGAGGAATTCGGGGAGCTGTTTTTT. This gives the protein CASSEEFGELFF.

This chain links TRBV10-3 with TRBJ1-2; TRBD1 is a possible D gene (5 bases). Trimming pared 8 bases from V and 4 bases from J, leaving 17 bases between. Germline V gene lookup returns CDR1 ENHRY and CDR2 SYGVKD. This CDR3 is built from 14 residues. The chain's CDR3 is CAIQNEGIGYGYTF. The CDR3 coding sequence is TGTGCCATCCAAAATGAGGGGATCGGCTATGGCTACACCTTC.

This chain links TRBV19 with TRBJ2-7; 10 bases agree with TRBD2. Trimming took 4 bases from V and 6 from J; bases not matched to a gene: 12. CDR1 and CDR2 (germline): LNHDA, SQIVND (reference sequence). CDR3 length: 16 residues. Written as DNA, the CDR3 is TGTGCCAGTAGTACCTCGGGACTAGCGACAGGATTCGAGCAGTACTTC. Its protein product is CASSTSGLATGFEQYF.

The chain combines TRBV5-1 with TRBJ1-1; TRBD1 agrees at 7 bases. This CDR3 spans 14 amino acids. In germline, CDR1 is SGHRS, CDR2 YFSETQ. V gave up 0 bases and J gave up 7 bases; unmatched junction bases: 6. The CDR3 loop is CASSLDRGSGEAFF. CDR3 coding DNA: TGCGCCAGCAGCTTGGACAGGGGATCGGGTGAAGCTTTCTTT.

This chain uses TRBV6-5 with TRBJ1-2; D possibly corresponds to TRBD1 (5 bases). The CDR3 runs to 13 residues. CDR1 MNHEY and CDR2 SVGAGI come from the germline V gene. The V and J ends lost 5 bases and 4 bases respectively, with 11 bases between them. DNA for the CDR3: TGTGCCAGCAGTCCCGACAGATTCTATGGCTACACCTTC. It encodes CASSPDRFYGYTF.

Turning to this clone: Additional DNA sequences in this sample encode the identical CDR3. The chain recombines TRBV18 with TRBJ2-5; 10 bases are shared with TRBD2. The CDR3 has 15 residues. The germline CDR1 and CDR2 sequences are KGHSH and LQKENI. With V trimmed by 3 bases and J by 3 bases, 4 bases remained unmatched. The CDR3 nucleotides are TGTGCCAGCTCACCGCGGCTAGCGGGAGAAGAGACCCAGTACTTC. Its protein is CASSPRLAGEETQYF.

The chain combines TRBV14 with TRBJ2-6; 7 bases fit TRBD1. Germline CDR1 SGHDN, CDR2 FVKESK. CDR3 length: 15 residues. V lost 6 bases, J lost 2 bases, and 4 bases stayed unmatched. The CDR3, as DNA: TGTGCCAGCAGGCAGACAGGGACTGGGGCCAACGTCCTGACTTTC. It codes for CASRQTGTGANVLTF. Variable domain in full (rest from reference TRBV14 and TRBJ2-6): EAGVTQFPSHSVIEKGQTVTLRCDPISGHDNLYWYRRVMGKEIKFLLHFVKESKQDESGMPNNRFLAERTGGTYSTLKVQPAELEDSGVYFCASRQTGTGANVLTFGAGSRLTVL.

The V gene is TRBV5-4, the J gene TRBJ2-1, with 7 bases matching TRBD2. The CDR3 is 18 amino acids. Germline V lookup: CDR1 SGHNT, CDR2 YYREEE (reference sequence). J was trimmed by 0 bases and V by 0 bases; bases with no gene match: 9. CDR3 amino acids: CASSLGGSGYSSYNEQFF. As DNA, the CDR3 is TGTGCCAGCAGCTTGGGAGGTAGCGGGTACTCCTCCTACAATGAGCAGTTCTTC.

The V call is TRBV28, the J call TRBJ2-1; D not resolved. The length of the CDR3 is 13 residues. Germline CDR1 MDHEN, CDR2 SYDVKM. V lost 6 bases and J 6 bases, leaving 12 bases between the germline ends. The CDR3 loop reads CASSTHTVNEQFF. DNA for the CDR3: TGTGCCAGCAGCACTCATACAGTCAATGAGCAGTTCTTC.

The chain combines TRBV2 with TRBJ2-7; possible D gene TRBD2, 6 bases. There are 14 residues in the CDR3. Germline V gene lookup returns CDR1 SNHLY and CDR2 FYNNEI. The V end was cut by 6 bases, the J end by 3 bases, with 15 bases between. DNA for the CDR3: TGTGCCAGCAGAAGAATTAGCGGAGTCTACGAGCAGTACTTC. This sequence encodes CASRRISGVYEQYF.

The rearrangement joins TRBV10-3 to TRBJ2-3; TRBD2 agrees at 7 bases. V dropped 10 bases and J dropped 2; count of bases not matched to a gene: 3. CDR3 size: 12 residues. Germline V gene sequence: CDR1 ENHRY, CDR2 SYGVKD. Written as DNA, the CDR3 is TGTGCCAGCGGGGGAATCACAGATACGCAGTATTTT. Its protein is CASGGITDTQYF.

This sequence joins TRBV19 and TRBJ1-2, with 8 bases that match TRBD1. Germline V gene data show CDR1 as LNHDA and CDR2 as SQIVND (reference sequence). The V gene end was trimmed by 10 bases and the J gene end by 7 bases; junction bases not matched to a gene: 5. The CDR3 spans 11 residues. The CDR3 sequence: CATGQGAGYTF. In DNA, the CDR3 is TGTGCCACCGGACAGGGTGCTGGCTACACCTTC.

This chain joins TRBV5-6 and TRBJ1-5; D call uncertain. The CDR3 has 15 amino acids. V was trimmed by 4 bases and J by 0 bases, leaving 11 bases between them. Germline-derived CDR1 and CDR2 are SGHDT and YYEEEE. CDR3 amino acids: CASSATPYSNQPQHF. Written as DNA, the CDR3 is TGTGCCAGCAGCGCGACACCATATAGCAATCAGCCCCAGCATTTT.

CDR3 DNA sequence: TGTGCCAGCAGTGAGGAGGTTTTCACAGATACGCAGTATTTT. This codes for CASSEEVFTDTQYF. This rearrangement joins TRBV25-1 to TRBJ2-3; D possibly corresponds to TRBD2 (5 bases). The CDR3 length is 14 residues. The V gene lost 3 bases and the J gene lost 2 bases, with 9 bases spanning the gap. CDR1 is MGHDK, CDR2 SYGVNS, per germline.

The CDR3 region is CASSLEGAKKLFF. For the CDR3, the DNA is TGTGCCAGCAGCTTAGAGGGGGCAAAAAAACTGTTTTTT. The chain joins TRBV7-2 to TRBJ1-4, with 7 bases matching TRBD1. The CDR3 extends over 13 amino acids. Germline V CDR1 and CDR2: SGHTA, FQGNSA. The V segment lost 1 base and the J segment 9 bases; nucleotides outside the gene matches: 2.

The chain couples TRBV28 to TRBJ1-6, with D unclear. CDR3 length equals 16 residues. Trimming took 4 bases from V and 4 from J, leaving 14 bases between them. Germline CDR1 reads MDHEN; CDR2 reads SYDVKM. CDR3 amino acids: CASSSRIPAYNSPLHF. The CDR3 bases are TGTGCCAGCAGTTCCCGTATACCGGCGTATAATTCACCCCTCCACTTT.

The chain employs TRBV6-1 and TRBJ1-5; D gene uncertain. Deletions cut 2 bases from V and 6 bases from J, with 2 bases between. Germline values: CDR1 MNHNS, CDR2 SASEGT. The CDR3 contains 11 residues. CDR3 nucleotides: TGTGCCAGCAGTGAAACTCAGCCCCAGCATTTT. Translated, it gives CASSETQPQHF.

This chain joins TRBV6-6 and TRBJ2-3, with D perhaps TRBD2 (7 bases). Between the trimmed V and J ends, which lost 4 bases and 11 bases, there was a span of 13 bases. This CDR3 has 12 amino acids. Germline CDR1 and CDR2: MNHNY and SVGAGI (reference sequence). The CDR3 region has the DNA TGTGCCAGCAGTTCGAACAGGGAGGGGCAGTATTTT. Protein: CASSSNREGQYF.

J is TRBJ2-3 and V is TRBV6-6; no firm D call. The CDR3 is made up of 14 amino acids. Trimming cost V 8 bases and J 2 bases, with 14 bases left between them. Germline assignment: CDR1 MNHNY and CDR2 SVGAGI (reference sequence). The CDR3 is CASLAALSTDTQYF. DNA of the CDR3: TGTGCCAGCCTGGCAGCCCTGTCCACAGATACGCAGTATTTT.

The chain links TRBV7-2 to TRBJ1-1; 10 bases fit TRBD1. The CDR3 is 19 residues long. J was trimmed by 3 bases and V by 2 bases; bases with no gene match: 15. Germline CDR1 is SGHTA and CDR2 is FQGNSA. The CDR3 nucleotides are TGTGCCAGCAGCTTAAGCTTCCGGGACAGGGGTTTGGTCGACACTGAAGCTTTCTTT. It is translated as CASSLSFRDRGLVDTEAFF.

The rearrangement joins TRBV6-5 to TRBJ2-1, with 10 bases matching TRBD2. The CDR3 length is 15 residues. CDR1 and CDR2 (germline): MNHEY, SVGAGI. Trimming removed 5 bases from V and 3 bases from J; junction bases left unmatched: 4. The DNA for the CDR3 is TGTGCCAGCAGTCGAGCTAGCGGGGGCTACAATGAGCAGTTCTTC. Translation: CASSRASGGYNEQFF.

The J gene is TRBJ2-7, the V gene TRBV10-3; 11 nucleotides align to TRBD1. V lost 9 bases and J lost 0; bases outside the gene matches: 1. The CDR3 sequence is 13 residues long. CDR1 is ENHRY, CDR2 SYGVKD, per germline. This chain's CDR3 is CAMGQGVSYEQYF. The CDR3 DNA sequence: TGTGCCATGGGACAGGGGGTCTCCTACGAGCAGTACTTC.

The DNA of the CDR3 is TGTGCCAGCAGCGACAGGGATTCCTACGAGCAGTACTTC. Residues: CASSDRDSYEQYF. The chain combines TRBV7-9 with TRBJ2-7; TRBD1 matches at 7 bases. CDR3 length: 13 residues. V lost 5 bases, J lost 1 base, and 2 bases stayed unmatched. Per the germline V gene, CDR1 is SEHNR and CDR2 is FQNEAQ (reference sequence).

The V call is TRBV7-2, the J call TRBJ2-7, with 8 bases matching TRBD2. Trimming removed 5 bases from V and 3 bases from J; junction bases left unmatched: 6. CDR3 length equals 14 residues. Germline V lookup: CDR1 SGHTA, CDR2 FQGNSA. The DNA for the CDR3 is TGTGCCAGCAGCCGACTAGCGAGCTTCTACGAGCAGTACTTC. It is translated as CASSRLASFYEQYF.

V gene TRBV25-1 combines with J gene TRBJ1-2; maybe TRBD1 (6 bases). Trimming shortened V by 4 bases and J by 3 bases, and 12 bases separated the two germline ends. The CDR3 runs to 14 residues. Germline V CDR1 and CDR2: MGHDK, SYGVNS. The CDR3 reads CASSVPGGHYGYTF. The CDR3 DNA follows: TGTGCCAGCAGTGTCCCCGGGGGCCACTATGGCTACACCTTC.

The chain is built from TRBV4-1 and TRBJ2-3, with D unclear. Germline V gene data show CDR1 as MGHRA and CDR2 as YSYEKL. The CDR3 is 12 residues long. With 0 bases removed from V and 8 bases from J, the gap between germline ends came to 6 bases. The CDR3 region has the DNA TGCGCCAGCAGCCAAGAGGGCGGTACGCAGTATTTT. Translating it yields CASSQEGGTQYF.

The rearrangement uses TRBV5-6 and TRBJ2-1; D possibly uses TRBD1 or TRBD2 (5 bases each). CDR3 size: 16 residues. Per the germline V gene, CDR1 is SGHDT and CDR2 is YYEEEE. Trimming removed 6 bases at V and 0 bases at J, with 16 bases between. The CDR3 here is CASTSLGEPSYNEQFF. CDR3 bases: TGTGCCAGCACCTCCTTGGGGGAACCCTCCTACAATGAGCAGTTCTTC.